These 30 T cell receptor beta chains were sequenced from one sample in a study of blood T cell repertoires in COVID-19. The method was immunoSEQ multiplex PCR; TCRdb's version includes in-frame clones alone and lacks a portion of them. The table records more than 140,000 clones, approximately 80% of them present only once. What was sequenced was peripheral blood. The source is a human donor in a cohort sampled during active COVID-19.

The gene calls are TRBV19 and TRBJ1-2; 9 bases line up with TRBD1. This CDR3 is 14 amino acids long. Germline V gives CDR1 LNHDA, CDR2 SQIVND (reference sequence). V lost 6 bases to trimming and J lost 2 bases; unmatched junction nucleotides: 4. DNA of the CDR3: TGTGCCAGTAGGCACGGACAGGGGAACTATGGCTACACCTTC. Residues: CASRHGQGNYGYTF.

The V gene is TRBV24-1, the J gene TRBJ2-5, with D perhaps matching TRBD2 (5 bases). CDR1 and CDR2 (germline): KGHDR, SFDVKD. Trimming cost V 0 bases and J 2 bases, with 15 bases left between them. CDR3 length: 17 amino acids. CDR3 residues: CATSDLRERGVQETQYF. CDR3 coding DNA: TGTGCCACCAGTGATTTGCGGGAACGGGGAGTACAAGAGACCCAGTACTTC.

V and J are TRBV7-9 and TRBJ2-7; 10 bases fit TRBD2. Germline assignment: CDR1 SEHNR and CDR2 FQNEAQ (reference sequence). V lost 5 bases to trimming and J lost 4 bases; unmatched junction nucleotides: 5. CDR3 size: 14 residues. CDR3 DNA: TGTGCCAGCAGCCAGGCTAGCGGGAGTTACGAGCAGTACTTC. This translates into CASSQASGSYEQYF.

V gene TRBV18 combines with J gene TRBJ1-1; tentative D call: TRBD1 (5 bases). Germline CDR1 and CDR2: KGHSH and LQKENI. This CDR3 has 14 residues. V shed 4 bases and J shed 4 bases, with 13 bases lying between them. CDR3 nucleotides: TGTGCCAGCTCACACGAGGGGAGGGGCACTGAAGCTTTCTTT. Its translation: CASSHEGRGTEAFF. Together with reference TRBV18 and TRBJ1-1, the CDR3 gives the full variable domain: NAGVMQNPRHLVRRRGQEARLRCSPMKGHSHVYWYRQLPEEGLKFMVYLQKENIIDESGMPKERFSAEFPKEGPSILRIQQVVRGDSAAYFCASSHEGRGTEAFFGQGTRLTVV.

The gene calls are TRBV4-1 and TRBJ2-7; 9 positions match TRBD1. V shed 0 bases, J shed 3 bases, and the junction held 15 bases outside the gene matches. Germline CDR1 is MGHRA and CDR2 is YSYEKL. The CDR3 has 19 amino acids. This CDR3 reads CASSQDGGQGRIFNYEQYF. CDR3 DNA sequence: TGCGCCAGCAGCCAAGATGGCGGACAGGGGCGTATTTTCAACTACGAGCAGTACTTC.

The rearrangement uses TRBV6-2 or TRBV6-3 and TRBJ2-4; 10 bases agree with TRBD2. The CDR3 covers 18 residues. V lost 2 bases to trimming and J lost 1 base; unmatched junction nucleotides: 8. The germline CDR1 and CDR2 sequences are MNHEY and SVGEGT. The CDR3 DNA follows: TGTGCCAGCAGTTACCAGCGGGAGGGGGGTGAGGCCAAAAACATTCAGTACTTC. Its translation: CASSYQREGGEAKNIQYF.

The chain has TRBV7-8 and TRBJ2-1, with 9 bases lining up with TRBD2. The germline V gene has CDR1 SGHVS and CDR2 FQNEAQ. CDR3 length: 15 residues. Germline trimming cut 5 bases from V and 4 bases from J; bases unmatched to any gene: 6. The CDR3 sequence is CASSTGLAPYNEQFF. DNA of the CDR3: TGTGCCAGCAGCACAGGACTAGCGCCATACAATGAGCAGTTCTTC.

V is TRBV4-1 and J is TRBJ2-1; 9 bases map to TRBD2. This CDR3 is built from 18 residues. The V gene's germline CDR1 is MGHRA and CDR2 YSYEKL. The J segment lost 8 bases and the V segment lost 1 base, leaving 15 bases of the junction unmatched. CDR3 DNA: TGCGCCAGCAGCCAAGGGGGGTGGACTAGCGACCGTCCCGATGAGCAGTTCTTC. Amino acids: CASSQGGWTSDRPDEQFF.

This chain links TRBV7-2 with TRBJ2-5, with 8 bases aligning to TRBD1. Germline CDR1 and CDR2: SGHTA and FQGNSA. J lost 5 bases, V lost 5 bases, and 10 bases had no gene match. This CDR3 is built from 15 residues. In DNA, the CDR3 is TGTGCCAGCAGCCCCAACCAGGGGGCAGGGGAGACCCAGTACTTC. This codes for CASSPNQGAGETQYF. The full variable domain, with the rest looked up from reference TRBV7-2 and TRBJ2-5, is GAGVSQSPSNKVTEKGKDVELRCDPISGHTALYWYRQSLGQGLEFLIYFQGNSAPDKSGLPSDRFSAERTGGSVSTLTIQRTQQEDSAVYLCASSPNQGAGETQYFGPGTRLLVL.

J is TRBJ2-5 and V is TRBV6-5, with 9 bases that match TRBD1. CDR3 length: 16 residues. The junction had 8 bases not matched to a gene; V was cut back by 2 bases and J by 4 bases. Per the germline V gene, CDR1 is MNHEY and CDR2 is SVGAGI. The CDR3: CASSYRSQGAGETQYF. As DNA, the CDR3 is TGTGCCAGCAGTTACCGATCACAGGGGGCTGGAGAGACCCAGTACTTC.

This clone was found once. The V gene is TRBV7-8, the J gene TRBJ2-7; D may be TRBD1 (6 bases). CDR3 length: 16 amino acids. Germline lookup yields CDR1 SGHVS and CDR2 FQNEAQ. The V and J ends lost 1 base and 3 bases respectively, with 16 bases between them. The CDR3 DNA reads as TGTGCCAGCAGCTTAGAGGGCAGGGGCTCCGACTACGAGCAGTACTTC. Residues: CASSLEGRGSDYEQYF. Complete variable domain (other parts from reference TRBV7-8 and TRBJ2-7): GAGVSQSPRYKVAKRGQDVALRCDPISGHVSLFWYQQALGQGPEFLTYFQNEAQLDKSGLPSDRFFAERPEGSVSTLKIQRTQQEDSAVYLCASSLEGRGSDYEQYFGPGTRLTVT.

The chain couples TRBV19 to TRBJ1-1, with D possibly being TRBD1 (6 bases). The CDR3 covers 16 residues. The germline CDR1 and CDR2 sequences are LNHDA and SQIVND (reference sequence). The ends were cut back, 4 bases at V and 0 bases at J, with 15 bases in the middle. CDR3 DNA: TGTGCCAGTAGTAGGAAGGGGGATTACTTGAACACTGAAGCTTTCTTT. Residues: CASSRKGDYLNTEAFF.

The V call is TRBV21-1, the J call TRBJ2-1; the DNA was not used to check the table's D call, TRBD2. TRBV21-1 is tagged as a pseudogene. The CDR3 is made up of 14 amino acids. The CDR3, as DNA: TGTGCCAGCAGATTAGCGGGAGGTCGAAATGAGCAGTTCTTC. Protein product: CASRLAGGRNEQFF.

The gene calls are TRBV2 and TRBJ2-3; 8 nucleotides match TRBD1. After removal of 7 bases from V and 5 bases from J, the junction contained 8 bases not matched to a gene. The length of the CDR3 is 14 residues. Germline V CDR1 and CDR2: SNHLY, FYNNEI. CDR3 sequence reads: CASIARGPGDTQYF. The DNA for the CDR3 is TGTGCCAGCATAGCCAGGGGGCCAGGAGATACGCAGTATTTT. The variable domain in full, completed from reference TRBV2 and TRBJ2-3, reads EPEVTQTPSHQVTQMGQEVILRCVPISNHLYFYWYRQILGQKVEFLVSFYNNEISEKSEIFDDQFSVERPDGSNFTLKIRSTKLEDSAMYFCASIARGPGDTQYFGPGTRLTVL.

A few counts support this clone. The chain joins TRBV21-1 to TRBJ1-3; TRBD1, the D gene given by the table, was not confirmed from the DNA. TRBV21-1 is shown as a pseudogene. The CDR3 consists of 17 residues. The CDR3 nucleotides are TGTGCCAGCAGCTATGCCCGGTCAACAGACTCTGGAAACACCATATATTTT. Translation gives CASSYARSTDSGNTIYF.

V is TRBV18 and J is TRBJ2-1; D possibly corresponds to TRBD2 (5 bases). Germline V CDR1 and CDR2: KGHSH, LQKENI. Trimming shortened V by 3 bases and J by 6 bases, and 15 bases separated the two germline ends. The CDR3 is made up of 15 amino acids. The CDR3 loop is CASSPGAGRLNEQFF. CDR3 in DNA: TGTGCCAGCTCACCGGGCGCGGGCCGCCTCAATGAGCAGTTCTTC. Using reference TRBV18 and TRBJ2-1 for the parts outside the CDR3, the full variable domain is NAGVMQNPRHLVRRRGQEARLRCSPMKGHSHVYWYRQLPEEGLKFMVYLQKENIIDESGMPKERFSAEFPKEGPSILRIQQVVRGDSAAYFCASSPGAGRLNEQFFGPGTRLTVL.

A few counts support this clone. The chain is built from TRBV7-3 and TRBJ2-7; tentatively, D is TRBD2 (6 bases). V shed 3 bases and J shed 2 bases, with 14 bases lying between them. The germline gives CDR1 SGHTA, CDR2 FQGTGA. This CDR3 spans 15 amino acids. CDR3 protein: CASSFGGTGAYEQYF. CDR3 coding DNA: TGTGCCAGCAGCTTCGGCGGGACGGGGGCCTACGAGCAGTACTTC.

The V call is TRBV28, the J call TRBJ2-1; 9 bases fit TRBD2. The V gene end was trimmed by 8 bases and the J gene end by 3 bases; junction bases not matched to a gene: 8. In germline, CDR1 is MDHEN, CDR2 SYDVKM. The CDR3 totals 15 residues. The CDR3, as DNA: TGTGCCAGCGGAGAGACTAGCGGAAACTACAATGAGCAGTTCTTC. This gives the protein CASGETSGNYNEQFF.

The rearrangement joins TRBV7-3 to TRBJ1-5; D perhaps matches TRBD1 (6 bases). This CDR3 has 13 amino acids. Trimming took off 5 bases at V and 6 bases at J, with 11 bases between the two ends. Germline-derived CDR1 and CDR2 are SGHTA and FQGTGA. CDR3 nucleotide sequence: TGTGCCAGCAGCCAACAGGGTGGTCAGCCCCAGCATTTT. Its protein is CASSQQGGQPQHF.

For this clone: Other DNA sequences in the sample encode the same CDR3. The CDR3 region has the DNA TGCAGGGGAGCGGGCTACACCTTC. This encodes CRGAGYTF. The rearrangement links TRBV20-1 to TRBJ1-2; D not certain. The CDR3 loop spans 8 amino acids. The germline V gene has CDR1 DFQATT and CDR2 SNEGSKA (reference sequence).

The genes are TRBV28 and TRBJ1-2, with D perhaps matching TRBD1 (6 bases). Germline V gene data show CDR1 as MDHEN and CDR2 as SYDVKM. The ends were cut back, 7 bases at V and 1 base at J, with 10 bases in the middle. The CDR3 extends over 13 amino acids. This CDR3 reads CASKEGGNYGYTF. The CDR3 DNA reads TGTGCCAGCAAAGAAGGGGGTAACTATGGCTACACCTTC.

CDR3 region: CASSVDSGRAGTQYF. In DNA, the CDR3 is TGTGCCAGCAGCGTAGATAGCGGGAGGGCGGGGACCCAGTACTTC. V usage is TRBV9 and J usage is TRBJ2-5; 11 bases map to TRBD2. V was clipped by 0 bases and J by 7 bases; unmatched bases: 5. Germline CDR1 is SGDLS and CDR2 is YYNGEE. CDR3 length: 15 residues.

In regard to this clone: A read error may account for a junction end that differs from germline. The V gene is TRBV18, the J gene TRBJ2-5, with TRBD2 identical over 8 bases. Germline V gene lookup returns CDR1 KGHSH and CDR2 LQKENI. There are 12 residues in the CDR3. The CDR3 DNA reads TGTGCCAGCTCACGGCGGGAGGACCTTTTCCACTTC. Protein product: CASSRREDLFHF.

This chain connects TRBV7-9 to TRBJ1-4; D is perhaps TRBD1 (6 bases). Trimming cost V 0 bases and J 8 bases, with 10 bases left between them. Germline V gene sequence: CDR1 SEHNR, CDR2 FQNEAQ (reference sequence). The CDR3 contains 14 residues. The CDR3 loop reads CASSLAQGLEKLFF. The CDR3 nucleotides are TGTGCCAGCAGCTTAGCGCAGGGGCTGGAAAAACTGTTTTTT.

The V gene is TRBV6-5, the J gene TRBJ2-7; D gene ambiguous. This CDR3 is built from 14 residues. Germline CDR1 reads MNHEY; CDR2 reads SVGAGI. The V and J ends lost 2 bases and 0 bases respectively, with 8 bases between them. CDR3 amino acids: CASSYGPSSYEQYF. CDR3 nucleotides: TGTGCCAGCAGTTACGGCCCCAGCTCCTACGAGCAGTACTTC.

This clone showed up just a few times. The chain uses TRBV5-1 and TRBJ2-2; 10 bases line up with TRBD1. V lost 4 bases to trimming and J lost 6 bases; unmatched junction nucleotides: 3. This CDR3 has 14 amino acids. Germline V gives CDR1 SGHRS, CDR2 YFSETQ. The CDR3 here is CASSLGTGAGELFF. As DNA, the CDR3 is TGCGCCAGCAGCCTGGGGACAGGGGCCGGGGAGCTGTTTTTT.

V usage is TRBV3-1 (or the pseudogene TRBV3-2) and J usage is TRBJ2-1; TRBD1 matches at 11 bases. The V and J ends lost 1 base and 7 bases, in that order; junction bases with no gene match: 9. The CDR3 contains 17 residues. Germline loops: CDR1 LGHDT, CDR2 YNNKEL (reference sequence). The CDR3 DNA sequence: TGTGCCAGCAGCCAAGCGACCGGGACAGGGGGAAGGAATGAGCAGTTCTTC. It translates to CASSQATGTGGRNEQFF.

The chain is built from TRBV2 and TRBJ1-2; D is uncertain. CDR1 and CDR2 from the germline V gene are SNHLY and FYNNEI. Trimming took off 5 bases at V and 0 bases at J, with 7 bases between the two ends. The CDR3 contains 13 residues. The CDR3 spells CASSTGTNYGYTF. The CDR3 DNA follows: TGTGCCAGCAGTACCGGGACTAACTATGGCTACACCTTC. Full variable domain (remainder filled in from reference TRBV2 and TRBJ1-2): EPEVTQTPSHQVTQMGQEVILRCVPISNHLYFYWYRQILGQKVEFLVSFYNNEISEKSEIFDDQFSVERPDGSNFTLKIRSTKLEDSAMYFCASSTGTNYGYTFGSGTRLTVV.

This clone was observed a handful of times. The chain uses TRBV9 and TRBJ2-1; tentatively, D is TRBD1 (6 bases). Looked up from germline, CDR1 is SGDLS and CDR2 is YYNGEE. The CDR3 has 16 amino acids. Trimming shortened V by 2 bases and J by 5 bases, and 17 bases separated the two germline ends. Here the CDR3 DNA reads TGTGCCAGCAGCGTGAAGACAGGTCGAGCCAACAATGAGCAGTTCTTC. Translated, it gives CASSVKTGRANNEQFF.

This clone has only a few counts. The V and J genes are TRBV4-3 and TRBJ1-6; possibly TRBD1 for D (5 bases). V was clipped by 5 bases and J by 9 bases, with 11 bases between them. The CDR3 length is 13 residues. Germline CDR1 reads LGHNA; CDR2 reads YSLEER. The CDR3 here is CASSLDTSSPLHF. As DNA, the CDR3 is TGCGCCAGCAGCTTGGACACTTCTTCACCCCTCCACTTT.